This is a list of T cell receptor beta chains from one sample in a study of CD8+CD57+ T cells in acquired aplastic anemia. TCRdb recomputed calls from the reads with MiXCR, one row per CDR3 protein. The sample holds 150,000 to 200,000 distinct CDR3 sequences, around 50% seen once. The sequenced sample was sorted CD4+, CD8+, or CD8+CD57+ T cells (not recorded which) from PBMCs. The source of these receptors is a human donor with aplastic anemia. CDR3s include the opening cysteine and the closing phenylalanine or tryptophan. Fields, in order: clone size, J gene, D gene, V gene, CDR3 DNA, CDR3 protein. A D gene is named only where the DNA matches it firmly. Size values are once, few and many counts, or a class for expanded clones, and some rows have none.

.	TRBJ2-2	.	TRBV14	TGTGCCAGCAGCCAAGCTGGCACCGGGGAGCTGTTTTTT	CASSQAGTGELFF
.	TRBJ2-7	.	TRBV14	TGTGCCAGCAGCCAAGGGGCGGGACAGCACTACGAGCAGTACTTC	CASSQGAGQHYEQYF
.	TRBJ1-2	.	TRBV19	TGTGCCAGTCTTCAGGGTATGAGCGGCTACACCTTC	CASLQGMSGYTF
few	TRBJ2-1	TRBD1	TRBV12-3/TRBV12-4	TGTGCCAGCAGTTCCGCAGGGGGCTCCTACAATGAGCAGTTCTTC	CASSSAGGSYNEQFF
many	TRBJ2-7	.	TRBV5-1	TGCGCCAGCAGCCAGGACACTTACGAGCAGTACTTC	CASSQDTYEQYF
once	TRBJ2-3	TRBD2	TRBV11-1	TGTGCCAGCACGGTACCGGGTAGCGGGTCGGGGGATACGCAGTATTTT	CASTVPGSGSGDTQYF
few	TRBJ2-3	.	TRBV25-1	TGTGCCAGCAGTGAATGGGCGGGGAGCACAGATACGCAGTATTTT	CASSEWAGSTDTQYF
.	TRBJ1-2	.	TRBV12-3/TRBV12-4	TGTGCCAGCAGCCCTGGGGGCGACGGCTACACCTTC	CASSPGGDGYTF
once	TRBJ1-5	.	TRBV19	TGTGCCAGTAGTATCGACAGGCGGTGGCAGCCCCAGCATTTT	CASSIDRRWQPQHF
.	TRBJ2-1	.	TRBV18	TGTGCCAGCTCACCACCAGTCACCTACAATGAGCAGTTCTTC	CASSPPVTYNEQFF
.	TRBJ2-7	TRBD1	TRBV20-1	TGCAGTGCTAGGTCGGGGACAGGGGGTAATGAGCAGTACTTC	CSARSGTGGNEQYF
.	TRBJ1-4	TRBD1	TRBV5-1	TGCGCCAGCAGCTTGGTAGGGGGACAGAGATCTGAAAAACTGTTTTTT	CASSLVGGQRSEKLFF
.	TRBJ2-1	TRBD2	TRBV10-3	TGTGCCATCAGTGAGGCTGAGCGGGGGCTCTCGTACAGTGAGCAGTTCTTC	CAISEAERGLSYSEQFF
many	TRBJ2-1	TRBD2	TRBV12-3/TRBV12-4	TGTGCCAGCAGTCTCACGACTAGCGGGGAGCAGTTCTTC	CASSLTTSGEQFF
few	TRBJ1-5	TRBD1	TRBV19	TGTGCCAGTAAATACAGGGGCTTGGAGCCCCAGCATTTT	CASKYRGLEPQHF
many	TRBJ1-6	.	TRBV5-1	TGCGCCAGCAGCCGGTCGGGCTCCTATAATTCACCCCTCCACTTT	CASSRSGSYNSPLHF
.	TRBJ2-1	.	TRBV5-3	TGTGCTAGAGATTTGCAGGGGTTTCAGAATGAGCAGTTCTTC	CARDLQGFQNEQFF
many	TRBJ2-7	TRBD1	TRBV11-3	TGTGCCAGCAGCCTGACCGGGACAGGCTACGAGCAGTACTTC	CASSLTGTGYEQYF
once	TRBJ2-2	TRBD2	TRBV10-3	TGTGCCATCAGTGTATTGACTAGCTCCAACACCGGGGAGCTGTTTTTT	CAISVLTSSNTGELFF
.	TRBJ2-1	.	TRBV12-3/TRBV12-4	TGTGCCAGCAGTCAAAGTGACCACAATGAGCAGTTCTTC	CASSQSDHNEQFF
few	TRBJ2-7	TRBD1	TRBV7-2	TGTGCCAGCGGCCGCGGGACAGGCTACGAGCAGTACTTC	CASGRGTGYEQYF
once	TRBJ2-2	.	TRBV4-3	TGCGCCAGCAGCCAAACAGGGCGAACGGGCACCGGGGAGCTGTTTTTT	CASSQTGRTGTGELFF
many	TRBJ2-7	.	TRBV20-1	TGCAGTGCTATTCTGCAGGGGCGAGAGCAGTACTTC	CSAILQGREQYF
few	TRBJ2-7	TRBD1	TRBV10-3	TGTGCCATCAGTGAGTCGGGACAGGGTTACGAGCAGTACTTC	CAISESGQGYEQYF
.	TRBJ1-4	.	TRBV19	TGTGCCAGTAGATGCTCAACAGGGAAGAATGAAAAACTGTTTTTT	CASRCSTGKNEKLFF
.	TRBJ2-5	.	TRBV20-1	TGCAGTGCTAGAGGCTTAAAGTTCCGAGAGACCCAGTACTTC	CSARGLKFRETQYF
.	TRBJ2-1	.	TRBV20-1	TGCAGCGCTAGAAAAACAGGGCCCGCGTACAATGAGCAGTTCTTC	CSARKTGPAYNEQFF
.	TRBJ1-1	.	TRBV19	TGTGCCAGCAGTGTGAGTTGGGCTGAAGCTTTCTTT	CASSVSWAEAFF
many	TRBJ2-7	.	TRBV5-6	TGTGCCAGCAGTCGGGACTACGAGCAGTACTTC	CASSRDYEQYF
few	TRBJ2-7	TRBD1	TRBV25-1	TGTGCCAGCAGTGATCTTACCGGGACAGGATACTACGAGCAGTACTTC	CASSDLTGTGYYEQYF
.	TRBJ2-1	TRBD1	TRBV24-1	TGTGCCATCCAGCACCGGGACAGGGGGAGGAATGAGCAGTTCTTC	CAIQHRDRGRNEQFF
few	TRBJ1-5	TRBD1	TRBV24-1	TGTGCCACCAGTGATTTCGACGGGACAGGGACGGGTCAGCCCCAGCATTTT	CATSDFDGTGTGQPQHF
.	TRBJ2-2	TRBD1	TRBV19	TGTGCCAGTAAAAGGCCAGGGGGGAACACCGGGGAGCTGTTTTTT	CASKRPGGNTGELFF
many	TRBJ2-6	.	TRBV14	TGTGCCAGCAGCCCCACAGGGACCGGGGCCAACGTCCTGACTTTC	CASSPTGTGANVLTF
many	TRBJ2-2	.	TRBV7-2	TGTGCCAGCAGCTTGAGAAAGGCTTCAACCGGGGAGCTGTTTTTT	CASSLRKASTGELFF
.	TRBJ2-5	TRBD2	TRBV12-3/TRBV12-4	TGTGCCAGCAGCACTAGCGGGGCCCAAGAGACCCAGTACTTC	CASSTSGAQETQYF
.	TRBJ2-1	TRBD2	TRBV24-1	TGTGCCACCAGTGATTTGGCGGGGGGAACTTTCGATGAGCAGTTCTTC	CATSDLAGGTFDEQFF
.	TRBJ2-7	.	TRBV4-2	TGTGCCAGCAGCCCGGAGCGAAGCGTCGTACGTCGGGAGCAGTACTTC	CASSPERSVVRREQYF
.	TRBJ2-1	.	TRBV7-9	TGTGCCAGCAGCTTTGTCAACAGCAATGGGCAGTTCTTC	CASSFVNSNGQFF
many	TRBJ2-7	TRBD1	TRBV10-3	TGTGCCATCAGCCACTCCGGGACAGACTCCTACGAGCAGTACTTC	CAISHSGTDSYEQYF
.	TRBJ1-1	.	TRBV20-1	TGCAGTGCTAGTCCCACGAACACTGAAGCTTTCTTT	CSASPTNTEAFF
.	TRBJ2-5	.	TRBV12-5	TGTGCTAGTGGTACCCTCGAGACCCAGTACTTC	CASGTLETQYF
many	TRBJ2-7	.	TRBV3-1	TGTGCCAGCAGCCTGAGCCCAAGATCCGACTACGAGCAGTACTTC	CASSLSPRSDYEQYF
.	TRBJ2-3	.	TRBV29-1	TGCAGCGTTGAAGAGGGGGGCTTGGGAGATACGCAGTATTTT	CSVEEGGLGDTQYF